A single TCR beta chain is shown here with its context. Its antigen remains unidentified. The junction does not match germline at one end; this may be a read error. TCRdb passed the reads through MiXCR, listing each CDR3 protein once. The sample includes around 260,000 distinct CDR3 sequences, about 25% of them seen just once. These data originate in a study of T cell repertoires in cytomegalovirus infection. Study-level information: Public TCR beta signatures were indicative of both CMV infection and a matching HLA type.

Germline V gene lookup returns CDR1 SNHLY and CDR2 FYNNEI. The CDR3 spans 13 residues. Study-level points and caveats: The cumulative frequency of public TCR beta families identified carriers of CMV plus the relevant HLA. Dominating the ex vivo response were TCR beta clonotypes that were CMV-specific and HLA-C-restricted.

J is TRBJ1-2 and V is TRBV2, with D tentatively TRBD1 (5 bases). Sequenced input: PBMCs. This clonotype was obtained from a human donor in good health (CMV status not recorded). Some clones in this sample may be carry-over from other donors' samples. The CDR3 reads CAIMTGVNHGYTF. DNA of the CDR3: TGTGCCATCATGACGGGGGTTAACCATGGCTACACCTTC.